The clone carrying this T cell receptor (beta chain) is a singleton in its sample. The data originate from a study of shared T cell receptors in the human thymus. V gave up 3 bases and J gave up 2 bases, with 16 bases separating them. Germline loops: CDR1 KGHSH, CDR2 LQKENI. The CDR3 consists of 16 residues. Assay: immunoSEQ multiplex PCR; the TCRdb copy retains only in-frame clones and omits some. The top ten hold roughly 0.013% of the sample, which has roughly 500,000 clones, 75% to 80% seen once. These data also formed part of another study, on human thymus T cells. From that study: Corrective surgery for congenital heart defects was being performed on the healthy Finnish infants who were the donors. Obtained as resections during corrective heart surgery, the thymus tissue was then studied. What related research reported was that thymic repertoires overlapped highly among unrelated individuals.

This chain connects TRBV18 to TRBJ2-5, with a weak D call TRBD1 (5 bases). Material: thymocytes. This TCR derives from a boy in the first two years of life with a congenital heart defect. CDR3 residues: CASSPAPGQGQETQYF. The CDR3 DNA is TGTGCCAGCTCACCCGCGCCGGGCCAGGGACAAGAGACCCAGTACTTC.